This TCR beta chain was found in a study of T cells after yellow fever vaccination. TCRdb re-called the 5' RACE reads through MiXCR, storing one row per CDR3 protein. The sample includes nearly 300,000 distinct CDR3 sequences, 8.5% to 10% of them seen just once. This sequence originates from a man between 18 and 29 years old who received the YFV17D yellow fever vaccine. This material consisted of CD4+ T cells sorted from PBMCs, taken 5 days after the yellow fever booster vaccination.

The CDR3 DNA reads as TGTGCCAGCAGTTTACACCCCCTCGGACTAGGGCATTCACCCCTCCACTTT. This gives the protein CASSLHPLGLGHSPLHF. This chain joins TRBV13 and TRBJ1-6; D ambiguous. Germline values: CDR1 PRHDT, CDR2 FYEKMQ (reference sequence). The CDR3 runs 17 residues. The V gene lost 6 bases and the J gene lost 8 bases, with 23 bases spanning the gap.